This entry concerns a single T cell receptor (beta chain). The data were taken from a study of blood T cell repertoires in COVID-19. Study overall: Recovered status in Cohort 3 required two negative PCRs, clearance, or symptom resolution.

The CDR3 has 14 amino acids. Germline CDR1 and CDR2: MNHEY and SVGAGI. The V gene lost 7 bases and the J gene lost 1 base, with 10 bases spanning the gap. Sequencing was performed with immunoSEQ multiplex PCR; in TCRdb, only in-frame clones are kept and a portion is missing. This table holds some 330,000 clones, about 87% found once. The clonotype was recovered from a man in his forties in a cohort exposed to, infected with or recovered from COVID-19 (not recorded which). The chain combines TRBV6-5 with TRBJ2-2, with unresolved D. Material for sequencing was PBMCs or T cells enriched from blood (not recorded which). The CDR3 DNA reads TGTGCCAGCACTCCCACGCGGAACACCGGGGAGCTGTTTTTT. This encodes CASTPTRNTGELFF.